This T cell receptor beta chain was sequenced in a study of T cell changes during pregnancy in multiple sclerosis. Assay used: immunoSEQ multiplex PCR; TCRdb lists only in-frame clones, some missing. Here the sample spans 50,000 to 75,000 clones, 91% being singletons. CDR3 length: 15 residues. The germline CDR1 and CDR2 sequences are SGHVS and FQNEAQ. V was pared by 3 bases and J by 5 bases, with 16 bases between. The clonotype comes from a female donor in good health, enrolled as a control in a pregnancy study. J is TRBJ1-1 and V is TRBV7-8, with a possible D match to TRBD1 (5 bases). This specimen was peripheral blood, taken after pregnancy. CDR3 region: CASSLGEVGLTEAFF. DNA for the CDR3: TGTGCCAGCAGCTTGGGGGAGGTGGGATTAACTGAAGCTTTCTTT.